One T cell receptor (beta chain) is described in this entry. Looked up from germline, CDR1 is MNHEY and CDR2 is SMNVEV (reference sequence). The V and J ends lost 8 bases and 2 bases respectively, with 15 bases between them. This CDR3 spans 15 amino acids. TCRdb reanalysed the RT-PCR reads using MiXCR and keeps one entry per CDR3 protein. This table has more than 550,000 distinct CDR3 sequences, approximately 15% appearing once. The chain employs TRBV27 and TRBJ2-2; tentative D call: TRBD1 (6 bases). This sequence was found in a female donor in good health, serving as a healthy control. Sequencing used memory CD4+ T cells from blood. Written as DNA, the CDR3 is TGTGCCAGCCTAAAAGACAGGATCAACACCGGGGAGCTGTTTTTT. It translates to CASLKDRINTGELFF.